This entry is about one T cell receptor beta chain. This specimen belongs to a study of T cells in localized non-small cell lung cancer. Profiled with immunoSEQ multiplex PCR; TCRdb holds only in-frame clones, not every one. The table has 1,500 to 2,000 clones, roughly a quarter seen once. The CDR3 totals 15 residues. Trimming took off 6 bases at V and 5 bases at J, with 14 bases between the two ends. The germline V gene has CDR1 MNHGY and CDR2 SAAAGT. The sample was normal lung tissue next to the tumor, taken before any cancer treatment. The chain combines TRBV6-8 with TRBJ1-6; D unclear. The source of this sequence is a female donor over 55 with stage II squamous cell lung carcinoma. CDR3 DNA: TGTGCCAGCAGCTCGCGGGGATCGGATAATTCACCCCTCCACTTT. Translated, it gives CASSSRGSDNSPLHF.